This T cell receptor (beta chain) was sequenced for a study of patients and donors after allogeneic stem cell transplantation. The CDR3 has 12 amino acids. Germline V gene sequence: CDR1 SGHKS, CDR2 YYEKEE (reference sequence). The germline V and J ends were trimmed by 3 bases and 4 bases, with 8 bases remaining between them. Using its own MiXCR run on the RT-PCR reads, TCRdb lists one record per CDR3 protein. The sample shows about 110,000 distinct CDR3 sequences, approximately 35% of them seen only once. The origin of this receptor is a human donor who was either an allogeneic HSCT recipient or a stem cell or donor lymphocyte infusion donor (not recorded which). It is not recorded whose cells these are; they may come from a transplant donor. The chain couples TRBV5-5 to TRBJ2-7; perhaps TRBD1 as D (6 bases). The sample taken for sequencing was blood, either unsorted or a sorted T cell fraction (not recorded which). CDR3 residues: CASSSRGYEQYF. The DNA of the CDR3 is TGTGCCAGCAGCTCCAGGGGTTACGAGCAGTACTTC.